This TCR beta chain appears in the sequencing data of a study of cytomegalovirus exposure and HLA in healthy donors. As for this clone: Its antigen is undetermined.

The PCR used 60 Vbeta and 13 Jbeta primers. Sequencing was performed with immunoSEQ multiplex PCR; in TCRdb, only in-frame clones are kept and a portion is missing. In the table there are 160,000 or so clones, 75% to 90% of which are singletons. The study, taken as a whole, reports: Roughly even sequencing depth across donors was the assumption behind the presence/absence analyses. Later analysis demonstrated an association between a missense DCLRE1C variant and TCR beta V- and J-gene trimming. It was likely that a cluster of highly shared sequence variants was a sequencing artifact.

Trimming took off 6 bases at V and 7 bases at J, with 15 bases between the two ends. Germline V gene lookup returns CDR1 MNHNS and CDR2 SASEGT. The CDR3 sequence is 13 residues long. The sequencing sample was made of PBMCs. This sequence joins TRBV6-1 and TRBJ2-5; maybe TRBD2 (6 bases). The receptor was isolated from a woman in her late teens or twenties in good health and CMV-seronegative. The CDR3 spells CASRVTGVGTQYF. Here the CDR3 DNA reads TGTGCCAGCAGGGTAACGGGGGTCGGGACCCAGTACTTC.